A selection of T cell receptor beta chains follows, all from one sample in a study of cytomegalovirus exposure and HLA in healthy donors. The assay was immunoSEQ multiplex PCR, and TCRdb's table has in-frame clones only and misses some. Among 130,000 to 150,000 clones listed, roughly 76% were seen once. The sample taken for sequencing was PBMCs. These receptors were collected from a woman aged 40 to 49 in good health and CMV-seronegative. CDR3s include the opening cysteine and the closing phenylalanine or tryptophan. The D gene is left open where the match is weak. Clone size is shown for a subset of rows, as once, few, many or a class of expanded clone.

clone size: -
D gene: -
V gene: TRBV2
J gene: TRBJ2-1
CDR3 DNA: TGTGCCAGCAGTGGTGATGGCGGGGAATACAATGAGCAGTTCTTC
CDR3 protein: CASSGDGGEYNEQFF

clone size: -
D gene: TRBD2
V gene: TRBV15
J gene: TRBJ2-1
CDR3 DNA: TGTGCCACCAGCACGGACGGGGGGTACTACAATGAGCAGTTCTTC
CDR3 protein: CATSTDGGYYNEQFF

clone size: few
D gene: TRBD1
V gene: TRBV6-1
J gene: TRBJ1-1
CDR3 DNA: TGTGCCAGCAGTATCGACAGGGATCGGACTGAAGCTTTCTTT
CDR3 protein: CASSIDRDRTEAFF

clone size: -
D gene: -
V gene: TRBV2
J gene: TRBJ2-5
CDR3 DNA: TGTGCCAGCAGTGAAAGTAGGGGTCAAGAGACCCAGTACTTC
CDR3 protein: CASSESRGQETQYF

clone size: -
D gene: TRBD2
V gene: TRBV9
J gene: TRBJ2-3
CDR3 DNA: TGTGCCAGCAGCCCCGGCGTTAGCGGGGGGAGCACAGATACGCAGTATTTT
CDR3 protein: CASSPGVSGGSTDTQYF

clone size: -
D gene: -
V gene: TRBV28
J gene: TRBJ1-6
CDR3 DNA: TGTGCCAGCAGTTTAGCGGACAGAGATAATTCACCCCTCCACTTT
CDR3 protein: CASSLADRDNSPLHF

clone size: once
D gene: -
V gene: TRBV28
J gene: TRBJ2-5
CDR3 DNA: TGTGCCAGCAGTTTATCAGTTCTTCGGACAGTAGACCAAGAGACCCAGTACTTC
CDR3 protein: CASSLSVLRTVDQETQYF

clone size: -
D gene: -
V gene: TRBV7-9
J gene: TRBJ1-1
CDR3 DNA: TGTGCCAGCAGGGACAGACTTGAAGCTTTCTTT
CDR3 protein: CASRDRLEAFF

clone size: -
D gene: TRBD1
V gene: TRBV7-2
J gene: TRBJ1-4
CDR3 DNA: TGTGCCAGCAGGTCCGGGACAGGGGATGAAAAACTGTTTTTT
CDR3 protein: CASRSGTGDEKLFF

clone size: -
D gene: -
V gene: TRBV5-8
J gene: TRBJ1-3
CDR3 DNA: TGTGCCAGCAGCCAATGGAGCTCTGGAAACACCATATATTTT
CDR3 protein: CASSQWSSGNTIYF

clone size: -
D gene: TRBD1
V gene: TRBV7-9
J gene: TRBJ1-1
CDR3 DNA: TGTGCCAGCAGCTTGGGGACAGGGCCCAACACTGAAGCTTTCTTT
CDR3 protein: CASSLGTGPNTEAFF

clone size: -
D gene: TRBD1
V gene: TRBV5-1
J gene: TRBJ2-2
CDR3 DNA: TGCGCCAGCAGCTTGGAGGGACAGGGCCCCACCGGGGAGCTGTTTTTT
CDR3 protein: CASSLEGQGPTGELFF

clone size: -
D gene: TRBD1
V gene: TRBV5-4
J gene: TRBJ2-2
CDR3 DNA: TGTGCCAGCAGCTTAGGGACAGAGAACACCGGGGAGCTGTTTTTT
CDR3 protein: CASSLGTENTGELFF

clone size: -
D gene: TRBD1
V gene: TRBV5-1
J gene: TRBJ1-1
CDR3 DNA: TGCGCCAGCAGCTTTTCCGGGACAGAGATGAACACTGAAGCTTTCTTT
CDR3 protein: CASSFSGTEMNTEAFF

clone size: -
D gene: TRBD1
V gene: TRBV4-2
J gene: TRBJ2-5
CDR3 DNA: TGTGCCAGCAGCCACACCAAACAGGGGGCAGAGACCCAGTACTTC
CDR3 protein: CASSHTKQGAETQYF

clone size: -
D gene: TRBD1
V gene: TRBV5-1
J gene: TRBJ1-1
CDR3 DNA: TGCGCCAGCAGAGATCAGGGGGCGTGGGACACTGAAGCTTTCTTT
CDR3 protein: CASRDQGAWDTEAFF

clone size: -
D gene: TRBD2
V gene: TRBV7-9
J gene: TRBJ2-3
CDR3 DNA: TGTGCCAGCAGCTTAGGATCGACCAGCGGGGCAGATACGCAGTATTTT
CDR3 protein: CASSLGSTSGADTQYF

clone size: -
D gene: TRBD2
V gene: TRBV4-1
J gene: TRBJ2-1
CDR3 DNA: TGCGCCAGCAGCCAAGGAAGCGGGGGTCTCTCCTACAATGAGCAGTTCTTC
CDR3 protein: CASSQGSGGLSYNEQFF

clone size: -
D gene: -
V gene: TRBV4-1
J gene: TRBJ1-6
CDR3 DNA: TGCGCCAGCAGCCAAGACTCGAGGGGGGGTAATTCACCCCTCCACTTT
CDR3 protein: CASSQDSRGGNSPLHF

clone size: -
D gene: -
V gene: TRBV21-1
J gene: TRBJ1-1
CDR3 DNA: TGTGCCACCCATACCTATAATATGAACACTGAAGCTTTCTTT
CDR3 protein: CATHTYNMNTEAFF

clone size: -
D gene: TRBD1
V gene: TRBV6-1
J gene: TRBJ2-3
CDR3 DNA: TGTGCCAGCAGTGACTGGGACAGGAGCACAGATACGCAGTATTTT
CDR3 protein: CASSDWDRSTDTQYF

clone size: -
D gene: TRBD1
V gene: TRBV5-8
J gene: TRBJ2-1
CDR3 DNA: TGTGCCAGCACCTCCGGGACAGGGGGCTTCAATGAGCAGTTCTTC
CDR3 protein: CASTSGTGGFNEQFF

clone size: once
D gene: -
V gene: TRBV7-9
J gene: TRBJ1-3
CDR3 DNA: TGTGCCAGCAGCTTAGCGTCAAAGGGGCTCGGAAACACCATATATTTT
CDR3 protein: CASSLASKGLGNTIYF

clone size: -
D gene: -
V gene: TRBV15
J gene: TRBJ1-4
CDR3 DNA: TGTGCCACCAGGACTTCGGTCGACGAAAAACTGTTTTTT
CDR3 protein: CATRTSVDEKLFF

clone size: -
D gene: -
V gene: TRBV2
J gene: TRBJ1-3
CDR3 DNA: TGTGCCAGCAGTGTCTCAAGCGGGTCTGGAAACACCATATATTTT
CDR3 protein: CASSVSSGSGNTIYF

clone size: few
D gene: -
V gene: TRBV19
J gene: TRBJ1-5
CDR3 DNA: TGTGCCAGTAGGGGGGGGAGCAATCAGCCCCAGCATTTT
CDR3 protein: CASRGGSNQPQHF